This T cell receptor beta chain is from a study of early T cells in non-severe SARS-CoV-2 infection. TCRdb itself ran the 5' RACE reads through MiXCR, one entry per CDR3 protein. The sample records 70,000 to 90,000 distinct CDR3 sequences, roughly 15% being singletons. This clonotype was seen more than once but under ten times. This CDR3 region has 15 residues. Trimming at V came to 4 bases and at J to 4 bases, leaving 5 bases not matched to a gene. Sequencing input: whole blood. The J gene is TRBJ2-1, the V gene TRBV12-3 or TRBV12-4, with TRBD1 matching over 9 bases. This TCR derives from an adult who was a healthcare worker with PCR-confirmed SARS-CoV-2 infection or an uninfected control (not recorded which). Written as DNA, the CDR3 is TGTGCCAGCAGTTCCCACGGGACAGGGTACAATGAGCAGTTCTTC. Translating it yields CASSSHGTGYNEQFF.